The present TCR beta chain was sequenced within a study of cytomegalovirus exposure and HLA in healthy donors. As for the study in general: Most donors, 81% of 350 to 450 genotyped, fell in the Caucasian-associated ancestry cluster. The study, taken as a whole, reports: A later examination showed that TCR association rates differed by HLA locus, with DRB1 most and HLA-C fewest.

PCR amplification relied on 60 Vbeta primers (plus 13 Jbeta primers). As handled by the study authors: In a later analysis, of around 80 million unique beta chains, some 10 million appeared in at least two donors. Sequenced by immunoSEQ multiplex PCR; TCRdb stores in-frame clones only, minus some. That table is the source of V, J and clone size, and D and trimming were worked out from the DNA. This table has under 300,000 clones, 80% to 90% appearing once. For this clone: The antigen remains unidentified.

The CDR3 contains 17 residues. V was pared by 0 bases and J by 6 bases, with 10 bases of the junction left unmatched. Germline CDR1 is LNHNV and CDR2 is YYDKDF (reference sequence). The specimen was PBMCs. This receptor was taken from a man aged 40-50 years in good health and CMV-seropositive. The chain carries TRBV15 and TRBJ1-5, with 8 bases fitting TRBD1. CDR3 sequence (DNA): TGTGCCACCAGCAGAGATCTCTGGCAGGGGGCGATTCAGCCCCAGCATTTT. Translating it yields CATSRDLWQGAIQPQHF.